This T cell receptor (beta chain) derives from a study of post-analysis software for immune sequencing data. With regard to this clonotype: Its antigen is as yet unknown. At one end, the junction sequence differs from germline, possibly due to a read error.

The CDR3 totals 14 residues. Looked up from germline, CDR1 is SGHAT and CDR2 is FQDESV (reference sequence). The authors incorporated unique molecular identifiers into the TCR beta cDNA libraries. Between roughly 0.95 and 10 million T cells gave rise to 450,000 to 650,000 cDNA molecules. One entry per CDR3 protein results from TCRdb running MiXCR on the PCR reads. The sample holds 160,000 or so distinct CDR3 sequences, approximately 35% seen once. Study-wide points: Significantly lower normalized Chao1 diversity was seen in multiple sclerosis patients than in controls. Elevated frequency relative to controls characterized four or five TRBV segments in patients, TRBV5-6, TRBV5-1 and TRBV20-1 among them.

The receptor was derived from a girl aged 5-17 years with multiple sclerosis. The chain uses TRBV11-1 and TRBJ2-5, with TRBD1 as a possible D gene (6 bases). The assigned J gene may be wrong: the sequence end matches TRBJ2-7 better. This specimen was blood, taken after autologous hematopoietic stem cell transplantation. CDR3 region: CASRFSQGTYEQYF. CDR3 nucleotides: TGTGCCAGCCGCTTCTCACAGGGAACCTACGAGCAGTACTTC.